This T cell receptor (beta chain) derives from a study of CD8+ T cells in alopecia areata. Regarding treatment: oral pan-JAK inhibitor, 5-10 mg twice daily. This clone showed up many times. As yet, its antigen is unknown. Germline lookup yields CDR1 MGHRA and CDR2 YSYEKL. Trimming cost V 3 bases and J 2 bases; bases outside gene matches: 6. The length of the CDR3 is 15 residues. Points from the study as a whole: The study found that many expanded lesional clones persisted in scalp and blood during tofacitinib.

Sequencing relied on a cDNA template that was reverse transcribed from extracted RNA. The repertoire was sequenced with immunoSEQ multiplex PCR; TCRdb's copy has only in-frame clones and lacks some. The sample consists of some 130,000 clones, nearly 55% of them appearing once. This specimen was CD8+ T cells sorted from blood, taken at week 4, from a patient treated with tofacitinib. The chain couples TRBV4-1 to TRBJ2-7, with 8 bases lining up with TRBD1. This TCR was recovered from a human donor with alopecia areata. The CDR3 protein is CASSHGQGPTYEQYF. For the CDR3, the DNA is TGCGCCAGCAGCCACGGACAGGGACCCACCTACGAGCAGTACTTC.